This T cell receptor (beta chain) was obtained from a study of CD8+CD57+ T cells in acquired aplastic anemia. Patients included in sequencing had previously demonstrated CD8+CD57+ cell expansion by flow cytometry. Acquired aplastic anemia of severe grade affected all patients. Prior therapy had not been administered to any patient at the time of blood sampling. Per the germline V gene, CDR1 is WNHNN and CDR2 is SYGVQD (reference sequence). The CDR3 is 12 residues long. TCR beta VDJ and CDR3 profiling used genomic DNA as template. TCRdb re-derived calls from the reads in MiXCR, one entry per CDR3 protein. Of about half a million distinct CDR3 sequences in the sample, about a third were seen once.

The V gene is TRBV10-1, the J gene TRBJ2-7, with 9 bases identical to TRBD1. This sequence originates from a human donor with aplastic anemia. Sample: sorted CD4+, CD8+, or CD8+CD57+ T cells (not recorded which) from PBMCs. CDR3 region: CASAGNRGQRYV. The CDR3, as DNA: TGTGCCAGCGCTGGGAACAGGGGGCAACGGTACGTC.